This T cell receptor (beta chain) was recorded in a study of technical replicates of blood from a handful of donors. The method was immunoSEQ multiplex PCR; TCRdb's version includes in-frame clones alone and lacks a portion of them. In the table there are tens of thousands of clones, approximately 91% of which are singletons. The germline V and J ends were trimmed by 2 bases and 4 bases, with 11 bases remaining between them. CDR3 size: 14 residues. Germline V gene lookup returns CDR1 KGHSH and CDR2 LQKENI. The genes are TRBV18 and TRBJ1-1, with D uncertain. This TCR derives from a human donor in good health. Some clones in this sample may be carry-over from other donors' samples. Sequencing input: PBMCs. In DNA, the CDR3 is TGTGCCAGCTCACCAGACTTAGTAGGCACTGAAGCTTTCTTT. This codes for CASSPDLVGTEAFF.